These 8 T cell receptor beta chains came from one sample sequenced in a study of Ad26.COV2.S vaccination and SARS-CoV-2 variants. Treatment reported: 15 to 20 received Ad26.COV2.S at low or high dose, single or two shots; 5 received placebo; per-sample allocation not given. The study sampled participants on day 63 after the first vaccine or placebo injection. Assay: immunoSEQ multiplex PCR; the TCRdb copy retains only in-frame clones and omits some. The sample carries around 400,000 clones, approximately 91% recorded once. Sequences were derived from peripheral blood, sampled in a trial of Ad26.COV2.S vaccine versus placebo. The receptors were sampled from a person aged 18-60 years who received the Ad26.COV2.S COVID-19 vaccine or a placebo.

The chain recombines TRBV27 with TRBJ2-7; TRBD1 matches at 7 bases. CDR1 is MNHEY, CDR2 SMNVEV, per germline (reference sequence). The CDR3 sequence is 13 residues long. V dropped 3 bases and J dropped 4; count of bases not matched to a gene: 3. The CDR3 here is CASSFDRAYEQYF. The CDR3 DNA is TGTGCCAGCAGTTTCGACAGGGCTTACGAGCAGTACTTC.

V and J are TRBV19 and TRBJ2-3; the match to TRBD1 covers 8 bases. This CDR3 spans 15 amino acids. V lost 8 bases, J lost 0 bases, and 7 bases stayed unmatched. Germline lookup yields CDR1 LNHDA and CDR2 SQIVND (reference sequence). CDR3 loop: CASAKGTGSTDTQYF. The DNA for the CDR3 is TGTGCCAGTGCGAAGGGGACAGGTAGCACAGATACGCAGTATTTT. Full variable domain (outside the CDR3, taken from reference TRBV19 and TRBJ2-3): DGGITQSPKYLFRKEGQNVTLSCEQNLNHDAMYWYRQDPGQGLRLIYYSQIVNDFQKGDIAEGYSVSREKKESFPLTVTSAQKNPTAFYLCASAKGTGSTDTQYFGPGTRLTVL.

This chain links TRBV5-1 with TRBJ2-5; TRBD1 is a possible D gene (6 bases). CDR1 is SGHRS, CDR2 YFSETQ, per germline. The CDR3 spans 16 residues. The V end lost 4 bases, the J end lost 2 bases, and 18 bases lay between the germline ends. The chain's CDR3 is CASSLIGQIIQETQYF. The DNA of the CDR3 is TGCGCCAGCAGCCTGATCGGACAGATTATACAAGAGACCCAGTACTTC.

The chain joins TRBV5-1 to TRBJ1-2, with 10 bases matching TRBD1. Trimming took 4 bases from V and 3 from J; bases not matched to a gene: 3. Germline CDR1 is SGHRS and CDR2 is YFSETQ. This CDR3 is built from 14 residues. The CDR3: CASSAGQGYYGYTF. CDR3 nucleotide sequence: TGCGCCAGCAGCGCGGGACAGGGGTACTATGGCTACACCTTC.

The V call is TRBV5-1, the J call TRBJ2-1; D is possibly TRBD2 (5 bases). The V gene lost 5 bases and the J gene lost 7 bases, with 16 bases spanning the gap. From germline, CDR1 is SGHRS and CDR2 YFSETQ. The CDR3 length is 14 residues. The CDR3 DNA is TGCGCCAGCAGGAGGGTTGCAGCTTTAAATGAGCAGTTCTTC. As protein: CASRRVAALNEQFF.

The genes are TRBV7-2 and TRBJ2-7; D unresolved. The germline gives CDR1 SGHTA, CDR2 FQGNSA. The CDR3 length is 12 residues. Trimming removed 1 base at V and 3 bases at J, with 4 bases between. The CDR3 DNA follows: TGTGCCAGCAGCTTAGACGTCTACGAGCAGTACTTC. It is translated as CASSLDVYEQYF.

This chain joins TRBV5-1 and TRBJ2-7; 8 positions match TRBD1. V shed 4 bases, J shed 5 bases, and the junction held 11 bases outside the gene matches. Germline V lookup: CDR1 SGHRS, CDR2 YFSETQ. The CDR3 loop spans 15 amino acids. This CDR3 is CASSIGTGQVHEQYF. CDR3 coding DNA: TGCGCCAGCAGCATCGGGACGGGACAGGTCCACGAGCAGTACTTC. The full variable domain, completed using reference TRBV5-1 and TRBJ2-7, is KAGVTQTPRYLIKTRGQQVTLSCSPISGHRSVSWYQQTPGQGLQFLFEYFSETQRNKGNFPGRFSGRQFSNSRSEMNVSTLELGDSALYLCASSIGTGQVHEQYFGPGTRLTVT.

The V call is TRBV29-1, the J call TRBJ2-3; 7 nucleotides agree with TRBD1. The CDR3 contains 11 residues. CDR1 and CDR2 (germline): SQVTM, ANQGSEA. V dropped 7 bases and J dropped 6; count of bases not matched to a gene: 4. The CDR3 spells CSAVQGDTQYF. CDR3 nucleotides: TGCAGCGCAGTACAGGGGGATACGCAGTATTTT.